Following are 15 T cell receptor beta chains from one sample sequenced in a study of blood T cell repertoires in COVID-19. The method was immunoSEQ multiplex PCR; TCRdb's version includes in-frame clones alone and lacks a portion of them. This table has about 120,000 clones, 80% to 90% appearing once. The material sequenced was peripheral blood. The receptors were sampled from a woman aged 50 to 65 with acute or convalescent COVID-19.

V gene TRBV11-2 combines with J gene TRBJ2-1; TRBD1 might be the D (6 bases). Trimming pared 5 bases from V and 4 bases from J, leaving 18 bases between. The CDR3 runs to 16 residues. Per the germline V gene, CDR1 is SGHAT and CDR2 is FQNNGV. The CDR3 bases are TGTGCCAGCAGCGCCACCCTGGGACACCCGTACAATGAGCAGTTCTTC. This gives the protein CASSATLGHPYNEQFF.

This clone was observed a few times. The V and J genes are TRBV9 and TRBJ1-2; 9 positions match TRBD1. CDR1 and CDR2 (germline): SGDLS, YYNGEE. J gave up 8 bases and V 5 bases, and 7 bases lay outside the gene matches. The CDR3 is 13 amino acids. The CDR3, as DNA: TGTGCCAGCAGGAGACAGGGGGGAGGAGGCTACACCTTC. Protein sequence: CASRRQGGGGYTF.

V usage is TRBV7-9 and J usage is TRBJ2-1, with D perhaps matching TRBD1 (6 bases). CDR3 length: 14 residues. V dropped 6 bases and J dropped 3 bases, with 12 bases sitting between them. From germline, CDR1 is SEHNR and CDR2 FQNEAQ (reference sequence). The CDR3 DNA sequence: TGTGCCAGCAGTTTTACGACAGGCTACAATGAGCAGTTCTTC. This encodes CASSFTTGYNEQFF.

This chain links TRBV5-1 with TRBJ2-3, with 13 bases that match TRBD2. V lost 4 bases, J lost 2 bases, and 10 bases stayed unmatched. The CDR3 extends over 18 amino acids. CDR1 and CDR2 from the germline V gene are SGHRS and YFSETQ. CDR3 DNA: TGCGCCAGCAGCCTAGGGACTAGCGGGAATATTAACACAGATACGCAGTATTTT. Translation gives CASSLGTSGNINTDTQYF.

The chain combines TRBV6-5 with TRBJ2-3; unclear D gene. This CDR3 region has 11 residues. CDR1 is MNHEY and CDR2 is SVGAGI in the germline V gene. The V and J ends lost 7 bases and 2 bases respectively, with 4 bases between them. The CDR3 region has the DNA TGTGCCAGCACTGTCACAGATACGCAGTATTTT. It encodes CASTVTDTQYF.

The genes are TRBV5-5 and TRBJ2-1; 7 nucleotides agree with TRBD2. This CDR3 has 14 residues. Trimming took 2 bases from V and 9 from J; bases not matched to a gene: 8. Germline CDR1 is SGHKS and CDR2 is YYEKEE (reference sequence). The CDR3, as DNA: TGTGCCAGCAGCTTTTGGGGGAGGGAGGGTGAGCAGTTCTTC. Its protein product is CASSFWGREGEQFF.

This clone was counted a few times. The CDR3 here is CASSAVDRGSYEQYF. The DNA of the CDR3 is TGTGCCAGCAGCGCAGTGGACAGGGGGTCCTACGAGCAGTACTTC. The chain joins TRBV11-3 to TRBJ2-7, with 10 bases identical to TRBD1. Trimming cost V 5 bases and J 1 base; bases outside gene matches: 5. The CDR3 has 15 amino acids. CDR1 and CDR2 from the germline V gene are SGHNT and YENEEA.

The V call is TRBV30, the J call TRBJ2-7; the D gene is possibly TRBD1 (5 bases). Trimming stripped 2 bases from V and 2 bases from J, with 7 bases between. Germline assignment: CDR1 GTSNPN and CDR2 SVGIG (reference sequence). The CDR3 is 12 residues long. The CDR3 sequence: CAWSSGPYEQYF. CDR3 bases: TGTGCCTGGAGTTCAGGGCCCTACGAGCAGTACTTC. The whole variable domain, filled in from reference TRBV30 and TRBJ2-7, reads SQTIHQWPATLVQPVGSPLSLECTVEGTSNPNLYWYRQAAGRGLQLLFYSVGIGQISSEVPQNLSASRPQDRQFILSSKKLLLSDSGFYLCAWSSGPYEQYFGPGTRLTVT.

The V call is TRBV9, the J call TRBJ1-2; 12 bases are shared with TRBD1. The CDR3 has 15 residues. Germline CDR1 SGDLS, CDR2 YYNGEE. With 3 bases clipped from V and 5 bases from J, the junction kept 5 bases outside the gene matches. CDR3 region: CASSAGTGGIYGYTF. CDR3 nucleotides: TGTGCCAGCAGCGCCGGGACAGGGGGCATTTATGGCTACACCTTC.

The chain links TRBV2 to TRBJ1-5; D possibly corresponds to TRBD1 (6 bases). Germline V gene sequence: CDR1 SNHLY, CDR2 FYNNEI. V lost 2 bases and J 2 bases, leaving 16 bases between the germline ends. This CDR3 is built from 17 residues. CDR3 loop: CASSERTAGLGNQPQHF. The CDR3 coding sequence is TGTGCCAGCAGTGAAAGGACAGCCGGGCTCGGCAATCAGCCCCAGCATTTT.

This chain joins TRBV5-5 and TRBJ1-1; D ambiguous. Germline V CDR1 and CDR2: SGHKS, YYEKEE (reference sequence). Trimming took 3 bases from V and 0 from J, leaving 15 bases between them. The CDR3 is made up of 16 amino acids. The DNA of the CDR3 is TGTGCCAGCAGCTCCCAGGCGTCTGTGGTGAACACTGAAGCTTTCTTT. Translating it yields CASSSQASVVNTEAFF.

CDR3: CASSTPGDQPQHF. The CDR3 DNA sequence: TGTGCCAGTAGTACCCCAGGGGATCAGCCCCAGCATTTT. The J gene is TRBJ1-5, the V gene TRBV19; the D gene is possibly TRBD1 (6 bases). Deletions cut 4 bases from V and 5 bases from J, with 9 bases between. CDR3 length equals 13 residues. In germline, CDR1 is LNHDA, CDR2 SQIVND (reference sequence).

The rearrangement joins TRBV19 to TRBJ1-2; weak D call: TRBD1 (6 bases). The CDR3 covers 13 residues. Germline values: CDR1 LNHDA, CDR2 SQIVND (reference sequence). V lost 5 bases and J lost 3, with 10 bases in between. The CDR3 here is CASSVQGDYGYTF. Here the CDR3 DNA reads TGTGCCAGTAGTGTACAGGGAGACTATGGCTACACCTTC.

The gene calls are TRBV27 and TRBJ2-1, with D possibly matching TRBD2 (6 bases). V was shortened by 3 bases and J by 1 base, with 16 bases between the two germline ends. Germline CDR1 is MNHEY and CDR2 is SMNVEV (reference sequence). This CDR3 comprises 17 residues. CDR3 sequence reads: CASSFWVAGTSYNEQFF. The CDR3 region has the DNA TGTGCCAGCAGTTTTTGGGTAGCCGGGACTTCCTACAATGAGCAGTTCTTC.

This sequence joins TRBV11-3 and TRBJ1-1; possible D gene TRBD1, 5 bases. V was shortened by 10 bases and J by 5 bases, with 17 bases between the two germline ends. This CDR3 is built from 13 residues. From germline, CDR1 is SGHNT and CDR2 YENEEA. This CDR3 reads CATRWGEGTEAFF. CDR3 nucleotides: TGTGCCACTCGATGGGGGGAGGGGACTGAAGCTTTCTTT.